The T cell receptor (beta chain) under discussion was sequenced for a study of CD8 T cells in Susac syndrome. The study sequenced TCR beta in blood CD8+ and CD4+ T cells. The multiple sclerosis controls comprised treatment-naive patients whose relapsing-remitting disease was stable or active. Negative isolation yielded CD4+ and CD8+ T cells, and FACS enriched TEMRA cells. The V segment lost 1 base and the J segment 3 bases; nucleotides outside the gene matches: 5. Per the germline V gene, CDR1 is MGHRA and CDR2 is YSYEKL. The CDR3 covers 16 residues. When the RNA was reverse transcribed, random hexamers were used with an input of roughly 0.5 to 1 ug. The method of amplification for TCR beta CDR3 was immunoSEQ multiplex PCR, covering 54 Vbeta and 13 Jbeta. Using its own MiXCR run on the immunoSEQ multiplex PCR reads, TCRdb lists one record per CDR3 protein. The data contain roughly 120,000 distinct CDR3 sequences, just over 90% of them singletons.

This clonotype was sampled from a human donor with multiple sclerosis. Sequencing was carried out using CD8+ T cells from PBMCs. The rearrangement uses TRBV4-1 and TRBJ2-3, with 9 bases that match TRBD2. CDR3 sequence: CASSQGAGGHTDTQYF. CDR3 DNA sequence: TGCGCCAGCAGCCAAGGCGCGGGGGGGCATACAGATACGCAGTATTTT.